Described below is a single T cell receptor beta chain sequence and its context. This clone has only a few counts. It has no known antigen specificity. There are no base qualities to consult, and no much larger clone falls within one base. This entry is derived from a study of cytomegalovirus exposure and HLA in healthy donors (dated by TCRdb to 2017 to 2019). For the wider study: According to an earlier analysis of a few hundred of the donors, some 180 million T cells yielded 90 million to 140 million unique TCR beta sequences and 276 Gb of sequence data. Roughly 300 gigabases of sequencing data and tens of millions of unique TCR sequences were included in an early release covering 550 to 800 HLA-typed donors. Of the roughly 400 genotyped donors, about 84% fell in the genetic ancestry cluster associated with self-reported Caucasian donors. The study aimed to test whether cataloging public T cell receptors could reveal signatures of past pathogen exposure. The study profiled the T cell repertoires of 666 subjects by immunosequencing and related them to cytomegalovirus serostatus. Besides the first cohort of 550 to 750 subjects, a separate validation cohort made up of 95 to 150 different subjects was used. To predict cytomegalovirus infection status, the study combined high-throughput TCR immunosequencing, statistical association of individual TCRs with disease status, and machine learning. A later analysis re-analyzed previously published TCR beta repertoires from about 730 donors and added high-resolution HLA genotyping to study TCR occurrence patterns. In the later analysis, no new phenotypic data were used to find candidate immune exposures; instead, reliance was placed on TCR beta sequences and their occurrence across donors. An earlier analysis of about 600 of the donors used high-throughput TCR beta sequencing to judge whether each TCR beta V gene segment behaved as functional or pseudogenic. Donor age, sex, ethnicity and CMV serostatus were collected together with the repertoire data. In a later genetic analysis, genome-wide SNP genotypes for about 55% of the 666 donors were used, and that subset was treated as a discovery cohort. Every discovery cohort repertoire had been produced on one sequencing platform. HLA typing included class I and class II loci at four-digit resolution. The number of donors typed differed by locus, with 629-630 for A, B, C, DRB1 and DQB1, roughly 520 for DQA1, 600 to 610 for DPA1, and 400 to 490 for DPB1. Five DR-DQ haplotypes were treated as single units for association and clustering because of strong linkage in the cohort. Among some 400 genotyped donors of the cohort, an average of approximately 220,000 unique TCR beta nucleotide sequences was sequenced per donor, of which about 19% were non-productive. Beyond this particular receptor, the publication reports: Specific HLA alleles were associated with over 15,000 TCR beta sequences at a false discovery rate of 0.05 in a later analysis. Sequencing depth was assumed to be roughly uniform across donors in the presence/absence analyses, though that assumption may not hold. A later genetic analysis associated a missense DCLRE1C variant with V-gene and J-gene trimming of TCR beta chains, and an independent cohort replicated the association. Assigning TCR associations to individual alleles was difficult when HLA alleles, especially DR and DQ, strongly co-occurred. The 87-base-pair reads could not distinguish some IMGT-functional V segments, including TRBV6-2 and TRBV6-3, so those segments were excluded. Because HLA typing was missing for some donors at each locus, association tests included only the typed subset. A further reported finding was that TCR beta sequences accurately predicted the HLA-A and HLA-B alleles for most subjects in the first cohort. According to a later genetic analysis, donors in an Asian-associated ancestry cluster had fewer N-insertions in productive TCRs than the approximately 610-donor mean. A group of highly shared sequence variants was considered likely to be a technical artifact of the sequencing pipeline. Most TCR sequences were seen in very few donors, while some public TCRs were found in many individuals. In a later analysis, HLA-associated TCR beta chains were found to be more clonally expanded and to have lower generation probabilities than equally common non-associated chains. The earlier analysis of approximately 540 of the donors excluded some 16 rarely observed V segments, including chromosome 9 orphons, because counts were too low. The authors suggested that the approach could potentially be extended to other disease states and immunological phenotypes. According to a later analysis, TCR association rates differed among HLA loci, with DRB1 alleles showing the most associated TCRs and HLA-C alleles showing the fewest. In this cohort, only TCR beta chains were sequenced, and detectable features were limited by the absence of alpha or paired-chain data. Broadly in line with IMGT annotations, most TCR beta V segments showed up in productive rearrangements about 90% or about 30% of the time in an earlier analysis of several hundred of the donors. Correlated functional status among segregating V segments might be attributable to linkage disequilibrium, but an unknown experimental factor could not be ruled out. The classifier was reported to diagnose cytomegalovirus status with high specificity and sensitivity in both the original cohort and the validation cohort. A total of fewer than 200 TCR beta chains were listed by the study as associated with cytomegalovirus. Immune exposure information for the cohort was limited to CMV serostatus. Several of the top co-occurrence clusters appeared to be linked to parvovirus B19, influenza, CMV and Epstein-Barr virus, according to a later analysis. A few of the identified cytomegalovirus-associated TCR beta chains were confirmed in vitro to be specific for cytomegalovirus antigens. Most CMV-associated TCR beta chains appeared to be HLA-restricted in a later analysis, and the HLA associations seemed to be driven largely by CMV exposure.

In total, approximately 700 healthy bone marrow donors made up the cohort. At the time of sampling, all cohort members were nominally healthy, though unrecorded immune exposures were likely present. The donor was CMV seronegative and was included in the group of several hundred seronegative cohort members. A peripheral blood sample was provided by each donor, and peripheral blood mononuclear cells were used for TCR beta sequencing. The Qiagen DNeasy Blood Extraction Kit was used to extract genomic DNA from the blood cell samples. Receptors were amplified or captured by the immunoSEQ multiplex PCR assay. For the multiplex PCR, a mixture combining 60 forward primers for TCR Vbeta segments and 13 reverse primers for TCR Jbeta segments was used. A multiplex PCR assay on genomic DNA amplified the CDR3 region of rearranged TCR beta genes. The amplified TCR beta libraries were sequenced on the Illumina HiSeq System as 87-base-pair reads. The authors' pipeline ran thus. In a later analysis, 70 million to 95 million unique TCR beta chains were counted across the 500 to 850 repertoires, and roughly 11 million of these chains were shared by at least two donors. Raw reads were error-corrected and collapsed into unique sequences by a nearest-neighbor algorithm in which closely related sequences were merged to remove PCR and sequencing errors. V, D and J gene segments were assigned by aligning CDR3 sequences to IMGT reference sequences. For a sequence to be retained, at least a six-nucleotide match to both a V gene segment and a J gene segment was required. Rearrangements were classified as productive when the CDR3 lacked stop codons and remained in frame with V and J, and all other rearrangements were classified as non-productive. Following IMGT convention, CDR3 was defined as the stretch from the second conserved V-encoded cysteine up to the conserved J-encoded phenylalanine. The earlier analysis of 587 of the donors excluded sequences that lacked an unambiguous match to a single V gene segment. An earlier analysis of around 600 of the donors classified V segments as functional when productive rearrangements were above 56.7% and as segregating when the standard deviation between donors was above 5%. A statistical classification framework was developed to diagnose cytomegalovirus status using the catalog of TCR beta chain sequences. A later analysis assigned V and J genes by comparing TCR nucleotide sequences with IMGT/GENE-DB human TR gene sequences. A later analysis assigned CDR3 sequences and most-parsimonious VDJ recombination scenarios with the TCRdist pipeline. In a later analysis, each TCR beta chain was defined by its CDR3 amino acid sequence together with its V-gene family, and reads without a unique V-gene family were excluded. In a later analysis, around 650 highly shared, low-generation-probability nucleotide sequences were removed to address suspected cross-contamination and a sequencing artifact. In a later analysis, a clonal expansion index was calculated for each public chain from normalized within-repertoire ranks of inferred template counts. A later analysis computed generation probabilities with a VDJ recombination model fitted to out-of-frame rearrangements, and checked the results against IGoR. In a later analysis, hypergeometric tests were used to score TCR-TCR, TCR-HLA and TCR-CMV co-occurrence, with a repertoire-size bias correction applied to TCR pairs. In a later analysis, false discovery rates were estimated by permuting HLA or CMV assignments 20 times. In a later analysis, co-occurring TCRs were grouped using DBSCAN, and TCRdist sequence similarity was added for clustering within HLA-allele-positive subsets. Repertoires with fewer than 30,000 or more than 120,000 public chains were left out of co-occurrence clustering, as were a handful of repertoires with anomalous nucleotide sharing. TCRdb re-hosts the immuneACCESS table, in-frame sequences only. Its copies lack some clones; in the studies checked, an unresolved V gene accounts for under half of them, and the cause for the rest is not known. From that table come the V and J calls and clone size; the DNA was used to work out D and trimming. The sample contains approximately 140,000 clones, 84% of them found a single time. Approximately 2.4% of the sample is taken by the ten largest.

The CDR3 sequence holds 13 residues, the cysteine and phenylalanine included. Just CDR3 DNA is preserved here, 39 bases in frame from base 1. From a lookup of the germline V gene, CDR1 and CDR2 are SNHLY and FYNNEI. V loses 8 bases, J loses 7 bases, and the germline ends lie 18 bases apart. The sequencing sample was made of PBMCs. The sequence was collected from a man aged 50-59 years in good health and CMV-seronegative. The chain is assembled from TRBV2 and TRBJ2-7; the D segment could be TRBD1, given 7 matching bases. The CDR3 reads CASCGTEGGEQYF. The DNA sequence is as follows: TGTGCCAGCTGCGGGACAGAAGGAGGAGAGCAGTACTTC.